This is a list of T cell receptor beta chains from one sample in a study of T cell responses to AZD1222 COVID-19 vaccine. TCRdb's table, derived via immunoSEQ multiplex PCR, lists solely in-frame clones and lacks some. Altogether roughly 120,000 clones are present, around 88% being singletons, with the ten largest covering around 5%. Sequenced here: peripheral blood, sampled on day 0 of AZD1222 vaccination. These receptors were collected from an adult in good health. Both conserved end residues are part of each CDR3. The D gene is left open where the match is weak. A row's size may be missing; if present it is once, few, many or a size class.

CDR3aa,CDR3nt,v_gene,d_gene,abundance,j_gene
CASSVGQTGDTIYF,TGTGCCAGCAGCGTAGGACAGACCGGAGACACCATATATTTT,TRBV9,.,.,TRBJ1-3
CASSVRGAWDTQYF,TGTGCCAGCAGCGTAAGGGGGGCCTGGGATACGCAGTATTTT,TRBV9,.,.,TRBJ2-3
CASSQESDRGTNEKLFF,TGTGCCAGCAGCCAGGAATCGGACAGGGGTACTAATGAAAAACTGTTTTTT,TRBV4-2,TRBD1,.,TRBJ1-4
CASSYQGTPNTEAFF,TGTGCCAGCAGTTACCAAGGGACACCGAACACTGAAGCTTTCTTT,TRBV6-5,.,.,TRBJ1-1
CASSRQGSRETQYF,TGTGCCAGCAGCCGACAGGGGAGTCGAGAGACCCAGTACTTC,TRBV3-1/TRBV3-2,TRBD1,.,TRBJ2-5
CASSLGPGRTNYEQYF,TGTGCCAGCAGCTTAGGACCGGGACGGACGAACTACGAGCAGTACTTC,TRBV7-9,.,.,TRBJ2-7
CASSRPRGRRGNQPQHF,TGTGCCAGCAGCCGCCCGCGCGGGAGAAGGGGCAATCAGCCCCAGCATTTT,TRBV3-1/TRBV3-2,.,.,TRBJ1-5
CAISESTSGVDTQYF,TGTGCCATCAGTGAGTCGACTAGCGGGGTGGATACGCAGTATTTT,TRBV10-3,TRBD2,.,TRBJ2-3
CASSLGASTGELFF,TGTGCCAGCAGTTTAGGGGCTAGCACCGGGGAGCTGTTTTTT,TRBV27,.,.,TRBJ2-2
CASGTANTEAFF,TGTGCTAGTGGGACAGCAAACACTGAAGCTTTCTTT,TRBV12-5,.,.,TRBJ1-1
CASSSPGGGGTDTQYF,TGTGCCAGCAGTTCGCCGGGGGGGGGTGGCACAGATACGCAGTATTTT,TRBV28,TRBD2,.,TRBJ2-3
CASSLVGDTYNSPLHF,TGCGCCAGCAGCTTGGTAGGGGATACCTATAATTCACCCCTCCACTTT,TRBV5-1,.,.,TRBJ1-6
CASSIEENTEAFF,TGTGCCAGTAGTATAGAGGAGAACACTGAAGCTTTCTTT,TRBV19,.,.,TRBJ1-1
CASSSSARGYNEQFF,TGTGCCAGCAGTTCCAGCGCTCGGGGCTACAATGAGCAGTTCTTC,TRBV6-6,.,once,TRBJ2-1
CASSQDSGISPLHF,TGCGCCAGCAGCCAAGATTCTGGGATATCACCCCTCCACTTT,TRBV4-3,.,.,TRBJ1-6
CASSQKSTASPDHEQYF,TGCGCCAGCAGTCAAAAGTCGACAGCTAGTCCCGACCACGAGCAGTACTTC,TRBV23-1,.,.,TRBJ2-7
CASSPRQGWAKNIQYF,TGTGCCAGCAGCCCTAGACAGGGGTGGGCCAAAAACATTCAGTACTTC,TRBV7-2,TRBD1,.,TRBJ2-4
CASSSQGEQYF,TGTGCCAGCAGTTCCCAGGGCGAGCAGTACTTC,TRBV6-5,.,.,TRBJ2-7
CASSLVGTEDNYGYTF,TGCGCCAGCAGCTTGGTAGGGACAGAAGATAACTATGGCTACACCTTC,TRBV5-1,TRBD1,.,TRBJ1-2
CASSPRGQGGSGELFF,TGTGCCAGCAGCCCCCGGGGACAGGGAGGTTCCGGGGAGCTGTTTTTT,TRBV5-6,TRBD1,.,TRBJ2-2
CASRTGTGGSYEQYF,TGTGCCAGCAGAACCGGGACAGGGGGCTCCTACGAGCAGTACTTC,TRBV6-6,TRBD1,.,TRBJ2-7
CASSARNTEAFF,TGCGCCAGCAGCGCGAGGAACACTGAAGCTTTCTTT,TRBV4-3,.,.,TRBJ1-1